This section outlines one T cell receptor (beta chain) sequence together with its context. These data are taken from a study of blood T cell repertoires in COVID-19. Study background: COVID-19 samples collected from the United States, Italy and Spain covered acute and convalescent phases. T cells, B-cell-depleted T cells, or PBMCs supplied cDNA or gDNA.

Study processing details: Reference gene primer amplification yielded estimated nucleated cell counts. Produced via immunoSEQ multiplex PCR; TCRdb's table is partial and in-frame only. V and J calls and clone size come straight from that table; D and trimming were deduced from the DNA. Counted here are some 150,000 clones, approximately 85% occurring once; the ten biggest clones make up 1% to 1.5%. CDR1 and CDR2 from the germline V gene are LNHDA and SQIVND (reference sequence). This CDR3 contains 18 residues. Trimming shortened V by 0 bases and J by 0 bases, and 16 bases separated the two germline ends.

The sequenced material came from peripheral blood. The rearrangement uses TRBV19 and TRBJ2-3; tentative D call: TRBD2 (5 bases). The TCR comes from a man in his 60s who had recovered from COVID-19. As DNA, the CDR3 is TGTGCCAGTAGTATAGATTCCCCAGGAGGCCTTAGCACAGATACGCAGTATTTT. Protein: CASSIDSPGGLSTDTQYF. Combining the CDR3 with reference TRBV19 and TRBJ2-3 gives the whole variable domain DGGITQSPKYLFRKEGQNVTLSCEQNLNHDAMYWYRQDPGQGLRLIYYSQIVNDFQKGDIAEGYSVSREKKESFPLTVTSAQKNPTAFYLCASSIDSPGGLSTDTQYFGPGTRLTVL.